The TCR beta chain under discussion was sequenced for a study of cytomegalovirus exposure and HLA in healthy donors. Turning to the study itself: According to later analysis, the same platform produced the 90 to 150 validation and approximately 630 first-cohort repertoires.

The V and J ends lost 3 bases and 4 bases respectively, with 8 bases between them. The CDR3 contains 13 residues. The V gene's germline CDR1 is SGHAT and CDR2 FQNNGV. Some clones are missing from TCRdb's copy, which holds only in-frame ones; the method was immunoSEQ multiplex PCR. The profile covers 250,000 to 400,000 clones, with roughly 90% appearing a single time and 0.9% to 1% taken by the ten largest. This sequence was found in a man aged 25 to 40 in good health and CMV-seronegative. The chain has TRBV11-2 and TRBJ2-3; maybe TRBD1 (5 bases). Sequenced input: PBMCs. CDR3 region: CASSFSGSDTQYF. The CDR3 coding sequence is TGTGCCAGCAGCTTCTCAGGGTCAGATACGCAGTATTTT.